A few counts support the clone carrying this T cell receptor beta chain. The sequenced template was cDNA made from the entire isolated RNA. Data came from immunoSEQ multiplex PCR; TCRdb stores just in-frame clones and leaves some out. Of more than 150,000 clones in the sample, roughly 11% were seen once. The sample is drawn from a study of beta chain features in type 1 diabetes. By way of CD45RO/CCR7/CD25/CD127/CD95/CD27, the CD4+ regulatory, stem cell-like memory, central memory and naive cells were sorted. The CDR3 has 11 residues. CDR1 is SEHNR and CDR2 is FQNEAQ in the germline V gene (reference sequence). V shed 6 bases and J shed 14 bases, with 11 bases lying between them.

The sequence was obtained from a man in his late teens or twenties in good health. Sequenced material: central memory CD4+ T cells from blood. This sequence joins TRBV7-9 and TRBJ1-6, with D tentatively TRBD1 (5 bases). CDR3 DNA sequence: TGTGCCAGCAGGGGGGATGGGTCCCTCCACTTT. Translation gives CASRGDGSLHF.